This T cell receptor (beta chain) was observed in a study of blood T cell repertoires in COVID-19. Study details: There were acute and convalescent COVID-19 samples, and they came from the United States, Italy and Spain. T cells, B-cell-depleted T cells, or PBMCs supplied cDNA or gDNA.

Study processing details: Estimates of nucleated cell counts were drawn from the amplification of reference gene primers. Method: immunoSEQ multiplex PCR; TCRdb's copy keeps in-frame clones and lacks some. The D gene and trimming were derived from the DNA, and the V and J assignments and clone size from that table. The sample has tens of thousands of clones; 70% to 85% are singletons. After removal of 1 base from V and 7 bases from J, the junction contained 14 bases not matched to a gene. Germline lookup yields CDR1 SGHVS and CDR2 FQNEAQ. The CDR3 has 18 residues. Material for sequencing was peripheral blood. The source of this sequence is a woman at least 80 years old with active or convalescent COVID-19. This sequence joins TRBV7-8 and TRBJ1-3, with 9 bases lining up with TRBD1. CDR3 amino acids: CASSLVDRGSGSRNTIYF. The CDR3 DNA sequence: TGTGCCAGCAGCTTAGTCGACAGGGGGAGTGGATCGAGGAACACCATATATTTT. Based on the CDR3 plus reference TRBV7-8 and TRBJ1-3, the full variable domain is GAGVSQSPRYKVAKRGQDVALRCDPISGHVSLFWYQQALGQGPEFLTYFQNEAQLDKSGLPSDRFFAERPEGSVSTLKIQRTQQEDSAVYLCASSLVDRGSGSRNTIYFGEGSWLTVV.